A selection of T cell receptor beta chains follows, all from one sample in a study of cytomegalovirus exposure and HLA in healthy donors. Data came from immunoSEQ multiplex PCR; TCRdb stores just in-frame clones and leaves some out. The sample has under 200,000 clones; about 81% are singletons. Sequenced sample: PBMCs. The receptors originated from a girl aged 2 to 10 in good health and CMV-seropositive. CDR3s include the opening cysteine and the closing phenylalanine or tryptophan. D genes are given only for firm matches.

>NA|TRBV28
CASTALQATEGYTF
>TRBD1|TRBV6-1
CASSESGGYYNEQFF
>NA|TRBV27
CASSLTAVNEKLFF
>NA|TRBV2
CASSEGGLASYEQYF
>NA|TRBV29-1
CSVTAGGAGEAFF
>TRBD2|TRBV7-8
CASIGGRGSYEQYF
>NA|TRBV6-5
CASSYPGTLNQYF
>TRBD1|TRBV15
CATSRDTTGERGPNEKLFF
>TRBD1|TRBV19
CASRPAGAGGYGYTF
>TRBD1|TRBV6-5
CASSPGTGHYNEQFF